A single T cell receptor (beta chain) is shown here with its context. The clone's antigen remains unknown. Per-base quality was not reported, and no clone a single base away is much larger than it. V is pruned by 0 bases and J by 3 bases, leaving 2 bases of the junction without a gene match. Taken from cysteine to phenylalanine, the CDR3 has 15 residues. CDR3 DNA only is kept here, 45 bases in frame from base 1. CDR1 is given as SGHDT and CDR2 as YYEEEE, both from the germline V gene. The sample is drawn from a study of shared clonotypes between healthy human individuals (dated by TCRdb to 2018 to 2021). At the level of the whole study: A few men and a couple of women, aged 18 to 49 years, made up the cohort. To estimate repertoire size and how much clonotypes are shared between individuals, the study performed deep sequencing of blood TCR repertoires from about 5 healthy adults. Different laboratories and diverse techniques were used to prepare libraries and sequence TCR repertoires, to increase sequencing depth and limit assay-specific biases. Between about 0.8 and 9 billion PBMCs per donor were obtained by leukapheresis. Overall study outcomes, separate from this receptor: Only blood was sampled, and tissue TCR repertoires likely differ from those in blood. Pairwise subsampling indicated that sequencing depth was expected to affect the degree of clonotype sharing among donors. The small number of donors limited the genetic and exposure-history diversity represented.

Healthy HIV-negative adults with no recently reported acute infections or vaccinations were included as donors. All donors were Caucasian adults living in Nashville, Tennessee, USA. For unsorted samples, tens of millions of PBMCs were counted, and genomic DNA was extracted using the QIAamp DNA Blood Mini kit. Blood was collected by leukapheresis, and PBMCs were isolated by Ficoll-Histopaque density gradient centrifugation and then cryopreserved in liquid nitrogen vapor phase. TCR CDR3 regions were amplified from genomic DNA by multiplex PCR using the deep immunoSEQ assay. Genomic DNA extracted from each cell subset was distributed evenly over all wells of several immunoSEQ 96-well plates, and each plate served as one replicate. For unsorted PBMC, each replicate PCR was loaded with approximately 330 ng genomic DNA, equivalent to around 30,000 T cell genomes. Ten immunoSEQ deep assay plates were used to sequence unsorted PBMC genomic DNA. Purified libraries were measured with a Qubit 3.0 fluorometer, size-checked on a Bioanalyzer 2100, and measured again with the KAPA Library Quantification kit. Each immunoSEQ 96-well plate was sequenced on its own single-read 150-cycle Illumina NextSeq 550 flow cell. In the original analysis: Because the immunoSEQ output included only junctional sequences and no quality scores, the filtering could not be the same as the filtering used for full-length reads. To assign V/J genes and CDR3, sequences were annotated against IMGT germline references using PyIR, a Python wrapper for IgBLAST v1.9. Reads were removed for weak V/J assignments (E-value above 1e-6), missing CDR3, stop codons, out-of-frame junctions, or ambiguous translated residues. A V3J clonotype was defined by an identical inferred V gene, J gene, and CDR3 amino acid sequence. The percentage overlap between two repertoires was calculated by dividing the number of shared unique clonotypes by the size of the smaller repertoire. RTK rarefaction, the Chao1 estimator, and Recon v2.1 estimates of unobserved clonotypes were used to assess repertoire richness. Drawn from immuneACCESS, this table holds only the in-frame rearrangements with V and J called that TCRdb kept. Clones are partly lost; checked studies trace under half to an unresolved V gene and leave the rest unexplained. That table gives V, J and clone size, and the DNA gave D and trimming. This sample gives about 490,000 clones in total; over 65% of them show up just once. Approximately 13% of the sample is taken by the ten largest.

This sequence was found in a woman between 40 and 50 years old in good health. Some clones in this sample may be carry-over from other donors' samples. The V and J genes are TRBV5-6 and TRBJ2-2; TRBD1 fits 7 bases in the junction. Sequenced material: PBMCs. The CDR3 protein sequence reads: CASSLVDRDTGELFF. DNA sequence: TGTGCCAGCAGCTTGGTTGACAGGGACACCGGGGAGCTGTTTTTT.